This is a list of T cell receptor beta chains from one sample in a study of regulatory T cells in long-lasting Graves disease. TCRdb reanalysed the multiplex PCR reads using MiXCR and keeps one entry per CDR3 protein. The sample includes roughly 320,000 distinct CDR3 sequences, approximately 16% of them seen just once. These data were also filed under a second study, of T cells in Graves' hyperthyroidism and ophthalmopathy.

Sequences were derived from peripheral blood mononuclear cells (PBMCs), sampled at new diagnosis, from a patient treated with antithyroid drugs. All receptors derive from a man aged 40-55 years with Graves disease. CDR3s include the opening cysteine and the closing phenylalanine or tryptophan. D genes are given only for firm matches. Size is stated for part of the rows, as once, few or many counts, or as a class when the clone is expanded.

size: NA; D: TRBD1; V: TRBV6-5; J: TRBJ1-1; CDR3: CASSCSMGGTAEAFF; DNA: TGTGCCAGCAGTTGCTCGATGGGAGGGACAGCTGAAGCTTTCTTT
size: many; D: NA; V: TRBV2; J: TRBJ1-5; CDR3: CASRGVGDQPQHF; DNA: TGTGCCAGCAGGGGCGTGGGAGATCAGCCCCAGCATTTT
size: NA; D: NA; V: TRBV14; J: TRBJ1-5; CDR3: CASSEGYNQPQHF; DNA: TGTGCCAGCAGCGAAGGGTACAATCAGCCCCAGCATTTT
size: many; D: NA; V: TRBV20-1; J: TRBJ1-5; CDR3: CSARAQGQPQHF; DNA: TGCAGTGCTAGAGCCCAGGGTCAGCCCCAGCATTTT
size: many; D: NA; V: TRBV2; J: TRBJ1-5; CDR3: CASSEWSTQPQHF; DNA: TGTGCCAGCAGTGAGTGGAGTACTCAGCCCCAGCATTTT
size: NA; D: NA; V: TRBV6-1; J: TRBJ2-7; CDR3: CASSEVSVGQAAYEQYF; DNA: TGTGCCAGCAGTGAAGTTTCGGTTGGGCAGGCTGCCTACGAGCAGTACTTC
size: few; D: TRBD2; V: TRBV5-1; J: TRBJ2-1; CDR3: CASSPGASGGEGEQFF; DNA: TGCGCCAGCAGCCCCGGTGCTAGCGGGGGGGAGGGTGAGCAGTTCTTC
size: many; D: TRBD1; V: TRBV6-5; J: TRBJ2-5; CDR3: CASSYSTGSETQYF; DNA: TGTGCCAGCAGTTACTCGACAGGGTCCGAGACCCAGTACTTC
size: few; D: TRBD1; V: TRBV5-1; J: TRBJ1-4; CDR3: CASSLGTGASRDEKLFF; DNA: TGCGCCAGCAGCTTGGGGACAGGGGCGAGTAGGGATGAAAAACTGTTTTTT
size: many; D: NA; V: TRBV20-1; J: TRBJ2-5; CDR3: CSTQGLPGETQYF; DNA: TGCAGCACGCAGGGACTCCCAGGAGAGACCCAGTACTTC
size: few; D: NA; V: TRBV6-2/TRBV6-3; J: TRBJ1-2; CDR3: CASIGQNYGYTF; DNA: TGTGCCAGTATCGGACAGAACTATGGCTACACCTTC
size: NA; D: NA; V: TRBV5-5; J: TRBJ2-2; CDR3: CASSLYGFVGTGNTGELFF; DNA: TGTGCCAGCAGCTTGTATGGATTCGTTGGGACGGGGAACACCGGGGAGCTGTTTTTT
size: many; D: TRBD1; V: TRBV5-1; J: TRBJ2-1; CDR3: CASQWQGAPNEQFF; DNA: TGCGCCAGCCAGTGGCAGGGGGCTCCCAATGAGCAGTTCTTC
size: NA; D: TRBD1; V: TRBV4-1; J: TRBJ1-2; CDR3: CASSRRQGYYGYTF; DNA: TGCGCCAGCAGCCGCCGACAGGGTTACTATGGCTACACCTTC
size: NA; D: TRBD1; V: TRBV20-1; J: TRBJ2-1; CDR3: CSGLGTGGSDNEQFF; DNA: TGCAGTGGACTCGGAACAGGGGGCTCCGACAATGAGCAGTTCTTC
size: many; D: TRBD2; V: TRBV27; J: TRBJ2-1; CDR3: CASSAGGGPSSYNEQFF; DNA: TGTGCCAGCAGCGCCGGGGGGGGGCCAAGCTCCTACAATGAGCAGTTCTTC
size: many; D: NA; V: TRBV6-1; J: TRBJ2-7; CDR3: CASLGITYEQYF; DNA: TGTGCCAGCTTAGGGATCACCTACGAGCAGTACTTC
size: NA; D: TRBD1; V: TRBV20-1; J: TRBJ1-2; CDR3: CSARRQGFGYTF; DNA: TGCAGTGCTAGGCGACAGGGATTTGGCTACACCTTC
size: NA; D: NA; V: TRBV6-2/TRBV6-3; J: TRBJ2-1; CDR3: CASSYSRLYNEQFF; DNA: TGTGCCAGCAGTTATTCGCGACTCTACAATGAGCAGTTCTTC
size: many; D: NA; V: TRBV24-1; J: TRBJ2-1; CDR3: CATSAWTGINEQFF; DNA: TGTGCCACCAGTGCCTGGACTGGGATCAATGAGCAGTTCTTC
size: NA; D: NA; V: TRBV10-3; J: TRBJ2-7; CDR3: CAISAAGATIRSGEQYF; DNA: TGTGCCATCAGTGCTGCGGGGGCGACGATTAGGTCGGGCGAGCAGTACTTC
size: NA; D: NA; V: TRBV29-1; J: TRBJ1-2; CDR3: CSVEGPGYTF; DNA: TGCAGCGTTGAGGGGCCTGGCTACACCTTC
size: few; D: TRBD1; V: TRBV5-1; J: TRBJ1-1; CDR3: CASSGRTGGNTEAFF; DNA: TGCGCCAGCAGCGGAAGGACAGGTGGGAACACTGAAGCTTTCTTT
size: few; D: NA; V: TRBV4-1; J: TRBJ2-7; CDR3: CASSQPRDFGSYEQYF; DNA: TGCGCCAGCAGCCAACCCCGGGACTTCGGCTCCTACGAGCAGTACTTC
size: NA; D: TRBD1; V: TRBV27; J: TRBJ1-2; CDR3: CASRAGTGGHGYTF; DNA: TGTGCCAGCAGGGCGGGGACAGGGGGCCATGGCTACACCTTC
size: many; D: TRBD2; V: TRBV28; J: TRBJ2-3; CDR3: CASSPAGEGITDTQYF; DNA: TGTGCCAGCAGTCCAGCTGGGGAGGGGATCACAGATACGCAGTATTTT
size: NA; D: NA; V: TRBV2; J: TRBJ1-5; CDR3: CASRRGDSVSNQPQHF; DNA: TGTGCCAGCAGGAGGGGAGACAGTGTAAGCAATCAGCCCCAGCATTTT
size: few; D: NA; V: TRBV2; J: TRBJ1-2; CDR3: CASSYGSGGDGYTF; DNA: TGTGCCAGCAGTTATGGGTCTGGAGGCGATGGCTACACCTTC
size: few; D: TRBD2; V: TRBV5-1; J: TRBJ2-7; CDR3: CASSPQASGGSYEQYF; DNA: TGCGCCAGCAGCCCCCAAGCTAGCGGCGGGTCCTACGAGCAGTACTTC
size: few; D: NA; V: TRBV4-1; J: TRBJ1-6; CDR3: CASSLWTANSPLHF; DNA: TGCGCCAGCAGCCTATGGACAGCCAATTCACCCCTCCACTTT
size: NA; D: NA; V: TRBV5-1; J: TRBJ1-3; CDR3: CASSPGGTGNTIYF; DNA: TGCGCCAGCAGCCCGGGGGGCACTGGAAACACCATATATTTT
size: many; D: TRBD1; V: TRBV4-1; J: TRBJ1-5; CDR3: CASSFGTGYFQPQHF; DNA: TGCGCCAGCAGCTTTGGGACAGGGTATTTTCAGCCCCAGCATTTT
size: many; D: NA; V: TRBV11-2; J: TRBJ1-2; CDR3: CASSLFSRSLYGYTF; DNA: TGTGCCAGCAGCTTATTTTCCAGGAGCCTCTATGGCTACACCTTC
size: many; D: TRBD1; V: TRBV28; J: TRBJ1-4; CDR3: CASSLRQGTNEKLFF; DNA: TGTGCCAGCAGTTTAAGACAGGGAACTAATGAAAAACTGTTTTTT
size: NA; D: NA; V: TRBV10-3; J: TRBJ1-3; CDR3: CAISESSGNTIYF; DNA: TGTGCCATCAGTGAGAGCTCTGGAAACACCATATATTTT
size: many; D: TRBD2; V: TRBV20-1; J: TRBJ2-3; CDR3: CSARSSGGTDTQYF; DNA: TGCAGTGCTAGATCCAGCGGGGGCACAGATACGCAGTATTTT
size: NA; D: TRBD1; V: TRBV7-2; J: TRBJ2-2; CDR3: CASRRTGLAGELFF; DNA: TGTGCCAGCAGGCGGACAGGGTTGGCCGGGGAGCTGTTTTTT